A selection of T cell receptor beta chains follows, all from one sample in a study of blood T cell repertoires in COVID-19. Clones were sequenced by immunoSEQ multiplex PCR, and TCRdb holds only the in-frame ones, with some missing. The sample contains 250,000 to 350,000 clones, around 90% of which appear only once. The source material was PBMCs or T cells enriched from blood (not recorded which). These receptor sequences come from a woman aged 40 to 49 who had recovered from COVID-19. CDR3s include the opening cysteine and the closing phenylalanine or tryptophan. D genes are given only for firm matches. Not all rows give a size; the values are once, few, many and, for expanded clones, a class.

D	size	V	J	CDR3	DNA
TRBD2	NA	TRBV30	TRBJ2-7	CAWRRASGSPEQYF	TGTGCCTGGAGGCGGGCTAGCGGGAGTCCCGAGCAGTACTTC
TRBD2	NA	TRBV6-5	TRBJ2-7	CASSWLAGGNEQYF	TGTGCCAGCAGTTGGCTAGCGGGAGGGAACGAGCAGTACTTC
NA	NA	TRBV5-8	TRBJ2-5	CASSFGAFQETQYF	TGTGCCAGCAGCTTTGGGGCGTTCCAAGAGACCCAGTACTTC
NA	NA	TRBV10-3	TRBJ1-2	CAISGPREGGPGYTF	TGTGCCATCAGTGGCCCCCGGGAGGGGGGTCCTGGCTACACCTTC
NA	NA	TRBV2	TRBJ2-1	CAIASGYNEQFF	TGTGCCATAGCGTCGGGGTACAATGAGCAGTTCTTC
NA	NA	TRBV6-5	TRBJ2-7	CASRSGHSSYEQYF	TGTGCCAGCAGATCCGGACACAGCTCCTACGAGCAGTACTTC
TRBD1	NA	TRBV27	TRBJ1-6	CASRPAGGNSPLHF	TGTGCCAGCAGACCGGCAGGGGGCAATTCACCCCTCCACTTT
TRBD2	NA	TRBV5-1	TRBJ2-2	CASSLSGTNTGELFF	TGCGCCAGCAGCTTAAGCGGGACGAACACCGGGGAGCTGTTTTTT
NA	NA	TRBV7-3	TRBJ2-7	CASSASEMHEQYF	TGTGCCAGCAGCGCCTCGGAGATGCACGAGCAGTACTTC
NA	once	TRBV5-4	TRBJ1-1	CASSLVEGGTEAFF	TGTGCCAGCAGCTTGGTGGAGGGTGGAACTGAAGCTTTCTTT
TRBD1	NA	TRBV5-1	TRBJ2-1	CASSLSGTGPFNEQFF	TGCGCCAGCAGCTTGTCGGGGACAGGCCCGTTCAATGAGCAGTTCTTC
TRBD2	NA	TRBV10-2	TRBJ2-7	CASRTSGNYEQYF	TGCGCCAGCAGGACTAGCGGAAACTACGAGCAGTACTTC
NA	few	TRBV19	TRBJ1-5	CATSDTSSPVIRNQPQHF	TGTGCCACCAGCGATACGAGCAGCCCCGTAATTAGGAATCAGCCCCAGCATTTT
TRBD2	NA	TRBV9	TRBJ2-7	CASAGPGGEQYF	TGTGCCAGCGCGGGTCCGGGAGGAGAACAGTACTTC
NA	few	TRBV28	TRBJ1-5	CASSLGRARNQPQHF	TGTGCCAGCAGTTTAGGCAGGGCGCGCAATCAGCCCCAGCATTTT
NA	NA	TRBV27	TRBJ1-6	CASSSHRLGSRYNSPLHF	TGTGCCAGCAGTTCCCACCGGCTGGGCAGCCGCTATAATTCACCCCTCCACTTT
NA	NA	TRBV5-6	TRBJ1-2	CASSLETGYGYTF	TGTGCCAGCAGCTTGGAGACAGGCTATGGCTACACCTTC
TRBD2	NA	TRBV7-2	TRBJ2-3	CASSPSLSGSPDTQYF	TGTGCCAGCAGCCCTTCGCTAAGCGGGAGTCCGGATACGCAGTATTTT
TRBD2	once	TRBV18	TRBJ2-5	CASSPGTRQETQYF	TGTGCCAGCTCACCGGGGACTAGGCAAGAGACCCAGTACTTC
NA	NA	TRBV28	TRBJ2-5	CASSKGQFQETQYF	TGTGCCAGCAGCAAAGGACAGTTCCAAGAGACCCAGTACTTC
NA	NA	TRBV19	TRBJ2-7	CASSILQGSAYEQYF	TGTGCCAGTAGTATTCTCCAGGGGAGCGCCTACGAGCAGTACTTC
TRBD1	few	TRBV5-1	TRBJ1-2	CASSTGQVANYGYTF	TGCGCCAGCAGCACCGGACAGGTTGCTAACTATGGCTACACCTTC
TRBD2	NA	TRBV5-8	TRBJ2-7	CASSLETAGAPEQYF	TGTGCCAGCAGCTTGGAAACGGCGGGAGCCCCCGAGCAGTACTTC
TRBD1	NA	TRBV27	TRBJ1-4	CASSPPGQVGGEKLFF	TGTGCCAGCAGTCCCCCTGGACAGGTTGGGGGTGAAAAACTGTTTTTT
NA	NA	TRBV11-2	TRBJ2-1	CASGNGVALFF	TGTGCCAGCGGTAACGGGGTAGCCCTGTTCTTC
TRBD1	NA	TRBV11-3	TRBJ2-7	CASSPNRGAYEQYF	TGTGCCAGCAGCCCCAACAGGGGTGCCTACGAGCAGTACTTC
NA	NA	TRBV11-3	TRBJ2-3	CASSSSSADTQYF	TGTGCCAGCAGCTCCTCGTCAGCAGATACGCAGTATTTT
NA	NA	TRBV3-1/TRBV3-2	TRBJ2-3	CASSQLSTDTQYF	TGTGCCAGCAGTCAGTTGAGCACAGATACGCAGTATTTT
NA	NA	TRBV28	TRBJ1-4	CASTRGGGEEKLFF	TGTGCCAGCACCCGTGGGGGGGGTGAAGAAAAACTGTTTTTT
TRBD1	few	TRBV7-9	TRBJ1-2	CASSFGQGYGYTF	TGTGCCAGCAGCTTTGGACAGGGGTATGGCTACACCTTC
NA	NA	TRBV5-5	TRBJ1-6	CASSLHSNSPLHF	TGTGCCAGCAGCTTGCACAGCAATTCACCCCTCCACTTT
NA	NA	TRBV7-9	TRBJ1-2	CASSLAGGGVRPGYGYTF	TGTGCCAGCAGCTTAGCGGGAGGCGGGGTCCGGCCGGGCTATGGCTACACCTTC
TRBD1	NA	TRBV6-5	TRBJ2-7	CASRGDRGSLYEQYF	TGTGCCAGCAGAGGGGACAGGGGAAGCTTATACGAGCAGTACTTC
TRBD2	NA	TRBV7-2	TRBJ2-3	CASSLGGLAGGYTDTQYF	TGTGCCAGCAGCTTAGGGGGACTAGCGGGAGGATACACAGATACGCAGTATTTT
TRBD2	once	TRBV4-1	TRBJ2-1	CASSQVAGVYNEQFF	TGCGCCAGCAGCCAAGTGGCGGGAGTGTACAATGAGCAGTTCTTC
NA	NA	TRBV11-3	TRBJ2-3	CASSSRIGSSSTDTQYF	TGTGCCAGCAGCTCGAGGATCGGAAGCTCTAGCACAGATACGCAGTATTTT
TRBD2	NA	TRBV19	TRBJ2-3	CASSPRTSGISDTQYF	TGTGCCAGTAGTCCCCGGACTAGCGGGATTTCAGATACGCAGTATTTT
NA	NA	TRBV24-1	TRBJ1-5	CATSEGGADQPQHF	TGTGCCACCAGTGAGGGAGGGGCCGATCAGCCCCAGCATTTT
TRBD1	few	TRBV4-1	TRBJ1-1	CASSQPGGRLPPEAFF	TGCGCCAGCAGCCAACCAGGGGGCCGACTACCGCCCGAAGCTTTCTTT
NA	NA	TRBV7-9	TRBJ2-1	CASSQNDNEQFF	TGTGCCAGCAGCCAGAACGACAATGAGCAGTTCTTC
TRBD2	NA	TRBV20-1	TRBJ2-1	CSAQAGDEQFF	TGCAGTGCCCAAGCGGGAGATGAGCAGTTCTTC
NA	NA	TRBV25-1	TRBJ2-3	CASRGLNTDTQYF	TGTGCCAGCAGGGGACTGAACACAGATACGCAGTATTTT
TRBD2	NA	TRBV20-1	TRBJ2-7	CSASTLAGGFFLGQYF	TGCAGTGCTAGTACACTAGCGGGAGGATTCTTTCTGGGGCAGTACTTC
TRBD2	NA	TRBV2	TRBJ2-6	CASRSGLAVSSGANVLTF	TGTGCCAGCAGATCCGGACTAGCGGTTAGCTCTGGGGCCAACGTCCTGACTTTC
TRBD1	once	TRBV6-5	TRBJ2-7	CAVRRTGSYEQYF	TGTGCCGTTCGTCGGACAGGGAGCTACGAGCAGTACTTC
TRBD1	NA	TRBV27	TRBJ2-1	CASSPRQGSYNEQFF	TGTGCCAGCAGTCCCCGACAGGGATCCTACAATGAGCAGTTCTTC
NA	NA	TRBV19	TRBJ2-5	CASSIFAGRGVQETQYF	TGTGCCAGTAGTATTTTTGCGGGAAGAGGAGTCCAAGAGACCCAGTACTTC
TRBD1	NA	TRBV6-5	TRBJ2-1	CASSYRDREFF	TGTGCCAGCAGTTACCGGGACAGGGAGTTCTTC
TRBD2	once	TRBV7-3	TRBJ2-2	CASSARLAGAGGELFF	TGTGCCAGCAGCGCACGACTAGCGGGGGCCGGCGGGGAGCTGTTTTTT
NA	once	TRBV21-1	TRBJ2-5	CASSKGGTGRSPKTQYF	TGTGCCAGCAGCAAAGGGGGCACAGGGCGCTCGCCGAAGACCCAGTACTTC
TRBD2	NA	TRBV14	TRBJ2-7	CASSPIKGLAGVYEQYF	TGTGCCAGCAGCCCGATAAAGGGACTAGCGGGAGTGTACGAGCAGTACTTC
NA	NA	TRBV18	TRBJ2-3	CASSKGLASTDTQYF	TGTGCCAGCTCAAAAGGACTGGCAAGCACAGATACGCAGTATTTT
NA	NA	TRBV2	TRBJ2-1	CASSPTGLGAHYNEQFF	TGTGCCAGCAGCCCTACAGGGTTGGGTGCCCATTACAATGAGCAGTTCTTC
NA	NA	TRBV7-2	TRBJ2-3	CASSLAGRFSTDTQYF	TGTGCCAGCAGCTTAGCTGGCAGATTTAGCACAGATACGCAGTATTTT
NA	NA	TRBV5-1	TRBJ2-2	CASSTGTKNTGELFF	TGCGCCAGCAGCACCGGGACAAAGAACACCGGGGAGCTGTTTTTT
TRBD1	NA	TRBV6-2/TRBV6-3	TRBJ1-5	CASSRSTGGNQPQHF	TGTGCCAGCAGCCGTTCTACAGGGGGCAATCAGCCCCAGCATTTT
NA	NA	TRBV10-2	TRBJ2-7	CASRVGAGQTYEQYF	TGCGCCAGCCGTGTGGGTGCGGGACAGACCTACGAGCAGTACTTC